Listed below are T cell receptor beta chains from one sample, sequenced in a study of cytomegalovirus exposure and HLA in healthy donors. Clones were sequenced by immunoSEQ multiplex PCR, and TCRdb holds only the in-frame ones, with some missing. The sample lists 80,000 to 100,000 clones; around 70% were seen once. Sequenced sample: PBMCs. The receptors here all came from a man between 25 and 39 years old in good health and CMV-seropositive. The CDR3 runs from the conserved cysteine through the conserved F or W. The order of the fields is clone size, J gene, D gene, V gene, CDR3 protein, CDR3 DNA. The D gene is left open where the match is weak. Not all rows give a size; the values are once, few, many and, for expanded clones, a class.

>few|TRBJ2-7|TRBD2|TRBV5-6
CASSFPLAGAGEQYF
TGTGCCAGCAGCTTCCCACTAGCGGGAGCAGGGGAGCAGTACTTC
>NA|TRBJ2-1|NA|TRBV29-1
CSVDRLANNEQFF
TGCAGCGTTGATAGGCTAGCAAACAATGAGCAGTTCTTC
>NA|TRBJ2-6|NA|TRBV5-6
CASSLGASSGANVLTF
TGTGCCAGCAGCTTGGGGGCGAGCTCTGGGGCCAACGTCCTGACTTTC
>few|TRBJ1-1|NA|TRBV19
CASSILDNEAFF
TGTGCCAGTAGTATATTGGACAACGAAGCTTTCTTT
>NA|TRBJ2-2|TRBD1|TRBV2
CAGHSGTGNTGELFF
TGTGCCGGGCATTCCGGGACAGGGAACACCGGGGAGCTGTTTTTT
>NA|TRBJ1-5|NA|TRBV4-1
CASSQEPPGHNQPQHF
TGCGCCAGCAGCCAAGAGCCGCCAGGGCATAATCAGCCCCAGCATTTT
>NA|TRBJ2-7|TRBD1|TRBV27
CASSDRQGREQYF
TGTGCCAGCAGTGACCGACAGGGCCGCGAGCAGTACTTC
>NA|TRBJ2-5|NA|TRBV28
CASSLPHSQAETQYF
TGTGCCAGCAGTTTACCTCACTCTCAGGCTGAGACCCAGTACTTC
>NA|TRBJ1-3|TRBD1|TRBV7-9
CASSPSGGLSGNTIYF
TGTGCCAGCAGCCCATCAGGGGGGCTAAGTGGAAACACCATATATTTT
>once|TRBJ1-1|TRBD1|TRBV6-1
CASSTGTGVTEAFF
TGTGCCAGCAGTACCGGGACAGGGGTGACTGAAGCTTTCTTT
>NA|TRBJ2-1|NA|TRBV6-6
CAFGSSYNEQFF
TGTGCCTTCGGGTCGTCCTACAATGAGCAGTTCTTC
>NA|TRBJ2-7|TRBD2|TRBV11-2
CASSFRDYRAGYEQYF
TGTGCCAGCAGCTTCCGGGACTACCGTGCGGGCTACGAGCAGTACTTC
>NA|TRBJ2-7|NA|TRBV27
CASSFWATTTYEQYF
TGTGCCAGCAGTTTTTGGGCAACAACAACCTACGAGCAGTACTTC
>NA|TRBJ2-1|NA|TRBV4-1
CASSPYQGNEQFF
TGCGCCAGCAGCCCTTATCAGGGGAATGAGCAGTTCTTC
>once|TRBJ2-7|TRBD1|TRBV28
CASSLWQGVSYEQYF
TGTGCCAGCAGTTTATGGCAGGGGGTTTCCTACGAGCAGTACTTC
>NA|TRBJ2-5|NA|TRBV10-3
CAISESISRLRPETQYF
TGTGCCATCAGTGAGTCGATTTCGAGACTAAGGCCTGAGACCCAGTACTTC
>NA|TRBJ2-3|NA|TRBV6-6
CASSYSTAAKADTQYF
TGTGCCAGCAGTTACTCTACGGCGGCAAAGGCAGATACGCAGTATTTT